The present T cell receptor (beta chain) was sequenced within a study of control samples from healthy donors and cancer patients. TCRdb's copy holds only in-frame clones and misses some; the assay was immunoSEQ multiplex PCR. The sample lists some 130,000 clones; approximately 92% were seen once. This CDR3 comprises 15 residues. V was pared by 0 bases and J by 8 bases, with 6 bases of the junction left unmatched. From germline, CDR1 is LGHNA and CDR2 YSLEER. This receptor was identified in a man younger than 30 in good health. Specimen: blood. This chain joins TRBV4-3 and TRBJ2-1, with 8 bases lining up with TRBD2. CDR3 loop: CASSQEGGRLDEQFF. In nucleotides, the CDR3 is TGCGCCAGCAGCCAAGAGGGCGGGAGGTTGGATGAGCAGTTCTTC.